This is a list of T cell receptor beta chains from one sample in a study of T cell responses to AZD1222 COVID-19 vaccine. TCRdb keeps only in-frame clones here, not all; method: immunoSEQ multiplex PCR. Here the sample spans more than 140,000 clones, under 95% being singletons. Source: peripheral blood, taken on day 0 of AZD1222 vaccination. Receptor source: an adult in good health. Both conserved end residues are part of each CDR3. The D gene is left open where the match is weak. A clone size is listed for some rows: how often the clone was seen (once, few, many), or a class if it is expanded.

D,J,size,V,CDR3,DNA
-,TRBJ2-7,-,TRBV2,CASSPGTGHHEQYF,TGTGCCAGCAGTCCCGGGACGGGGCACCACGAGCAGTACTTC
-,TRBJ2-4,-,TRBV7-2,CASSPTLAKNIQYF,TGTGCCAGCAGCCCGACGCTAGCCAAAAACATTCAGTACTTC
-,TRBJ2-7,-,TRBV7-3,CASSLRDGVEEYF,TGTGCCAGCAGCCTAAGGGACGGGGTCGAGGAGTACTTC
-,TRBJ2-4,-,TRBV28,CASSSSENIQYF,TGTGCCAGCAGTTCATCCGAAAACATTCAGTACTTC
-,TRBJ1-2,-,TRBV28,CASSSLTGRGYTF,TGTGCCAGCAGTTCCCTAACAGGGAGAGGCTACACCTTC
-,TRBJ1-6,-,TRBV28,CASSPRGGNSPLHF,TGTGCCAGCAGCCCTAGGGGTGGGAATTCACCCCTCCACTTT
TRBD2,TRBJ2-1,-,TRBV14,CASSHRLATYNEQFF,TGTGCCAGCAGCCACCGACTAGCAACCTACAATGAGCAGTTCTTC
TRBD1,TRBJ2-5,-,TRBV6-1,CASSEAWGTAQETQYF,TGTGCCAGCAGTGAAGCTTGGGGGACAGCCCAAGAGACCCAGTACTTC
TRBD1,TRBJ1-5,-,TRBV19,CASKPGQMNQPQHF,TGTGCCAGTAAACCGGGACAGATGAATCAGCCCCAGCATTTT
TRBD2,TRBJ2-6,-,TRBV3-1/TRBV3-2,CASSQDGRAGANVLTF,TGTGCCAGCAGCCAAGATGGGAGGGCTGGGGCCAACGTCCTGACTTTC
TRBD1,TRBJ2-1,-,TRBV4-3,CASSQDPGQTYNEQFF,TGCGCCAGCAGCCAAGATCCGGGACAGACCTACAATGAGCAGTTCTTC
-,TRBJ1-2,once,TRBV19,CASSPGRGTWGYGYTF,TGTGCCAGTAGTCCCGGGCGGGGAACATGGGGCTATGGCTACACCTTC
TRBD2,TRBJ2-5,-,TRBV29-1,CSVEAPLAGVGTQYF,TGCAGCGTTGAAGCCCCTCTAGCGGGAGTGGGGACCCAGTACTTC
TRBD1,TRBJ1-1,-,TRBV6-5,CASSTPGQGVLEAFF,TGTGCCAGCAGTACGCCGGGACAGGGGGTACTTGAAGCTTTCTTT
-,TRBJ2-7,-,TRBV7-2,CASSLTGQGRPYEQYF,TGTGCCAGCAGCTTAACGGGTCAAGGCCGGCCCTACGAGCAGTACTTC
TRBD1,TRBJ2-7,-,TRBV4-2,CASSQDSGTGGNEQYF,TGTGCCAGCAGCCAAGATTCCGGGACAGGGGGCAACGAGCAGTACTTC
TRBD1,TRBJ1-2,-,TRBV28,CASSSSGGGYTF,TGTGCCAGCAGTTCTTCAGGGGGTGGCTACACCTTC
-,TRBJ1-1,-,TRBV5-6,CASSLGGTRGTEAFF,TGTGCCAGCAGCTTGGGTGGGACAAGGGGCACTGAAGCTTTCTTT